There are a few counts of the clone carrying this T cell receptor beta chain. This table comes from immunoSEQ multiplex PCR, and its TCRdb copy is limited to in-frame clones, with some not included. The top ten clones hold roughly 1.1% of a sample with about 13,000 clones, about 36% of them seen once. Plates contained about 200,000 CFSE-labeled responder cells and about 200,000 irradiated, violet-dye-labeled stimulator cells. CDR1 and CDR2 (germline): SEHNR, FQNEAQ (reference sequence). The CDR3 has 14 residues. V lost 3 bases and J lost 2; bases outside the gene matches: 0. The entry originates in a study of graft-versus-host responses after intestinal transplantation. In the study overall: Recipients uniformly received anti-thymocyte globulin induction, followed by tacrolimus and steroids for three to four years.

The clonotype originates from a human patient who received an intestinal transplant. Material: alloreactive CD4+ T cells from a mixed lymphocyte reaction culture, obtained before intestinal transplant. Subset: CFSE-low proliferating T cells sorted from roughly 6-day pre-transplant mixed lymphocyte reaction (GvH or HvG direction). The J gene is TRBJ1-2, the V gene TRBV7-9; 10 nucleotides line up with TRBD1. CDR3 coding DNA: TGTGCCAGCAGCTTGGGACAGGGGAACTATGGCTACACCTTC. Its translation: CASSLGQGNYGYTF.